This record concerns one T cell receptor (beta chain) sequence. Its antigen is not yet known. No much larger clone exists at a distance of one base, and base qualities are not known. The cohort was made up of 650 to 700 healthy bone marrow donors. Cohort members were all nominally healthy when sampled, although unrecorded immune exposures were likely present. The donor was CMV seronegative and belonged to the group of approximately 320 seronegative cohort members. A peripheral blood sample was collected from each donor, and TCR beta sequencing was performed on peripheral blood mononuclear cells. Genomic DNA extraction from the blood cell samples was performed with the Qiagen DNeasy Blood Extraction Kit. The library was prepared using the immunoSEQ multiplex PCR assay. The multiplex PCR relied on a mix of 60 forward primers for TCR Vbeta segments and 13 reverse primers for TCR Jbeta segments. The CDR3 region of rearranged TCR beta genes was amplified from genomic DNA by a multiplex PCR assay. On the Illumina HiSeq System, the amplified TCR beta libraries were sequenced as 87-base-pair reads. In the original analysis: In a later analysis, tens of millions of unique TCR beta chains were counted across the roughly 670 repertoires, and roughly 11 million of these chains were shared by at least two donors. Raw reads were error-corrected and collapsed into unique sequences with a nearest-neighbor algorithm that merged closely related sequences to remove PCR and sequencing errors. V, D and J gene segments were assigned by aligning CDR3 sequences to IMGT reference sequences. For a sequence to be retained, a match of at least six nucleotides to both a V gene segment and a J gene segment was required. Rearrangements were classified as productive when the CDR3 lacked stop codons and remained in frame with V and J, and all other rearrangements were classified as non-productive. Following IMGT convention, CDR3 was defined as the stretch from the second conserved V-encoded cysteine up to the conserved J-encoded phenylalanine. The earlier analysis of 500 to 650 of the donors excluded any sequence lacking an unambiguous match to a single V gene segment. An earlier analysis of 587 of the donors classified V segments as functional when productive rearrangements were above 56.7% and as segregating when the standard deviation between donors was above 5%. A statistical classification framework was built for diagnosing cytomegalovirus status from the catalog of TCR beta chain sequences. In a later analysis, TCR nucleotide sequences were compared against IMGT/GENE-DB human TR gene sequences so that V and J genes could be assigned. Using the TCRdist pipeline, a later analysis assigned CDR3 sequences along with most-parsimonious VDJ recombination scenarios. A later analysis defined each TCR beta chain by its CDR3 amino acid sequence plus V-gene family, and excluded reads lacking a unique V-gene family. As a way to deal with suspected cross-contamination and a sequencing artifact, a later analysis dropped 640 or so nucleotide sequences that were highly shared and had low generation probability. A later analysis calculated a clonal expansion index for each public chain from normalized within-repertoire ranks of inferred template counts. Generation probabilities in a later analysis came from a VDJ recombination model fitted to out-of-frame rearrangements, and those results were checked against IGoR. In a later analysis, hypergeometric tests were used to score TCR-TCR, TCR-HLA and TCR-CMV co-occurrence, with a repertoire-size bias correction applied to TCR pairs. A later analysis estimated false discovery rates by permuting HLA or CMV assignments 20 times. A later analysis grouped co-occurring TCRs with DBSCAN, adding TCRdist sequence similarity when clustering within HLA-allele-positive subsets. Repertoires with fewer than 30,000 or more than 120,000 public chains, plus five repertoires with anomalous nucleotide sharing, were excluded from co-occurrence clustering. The source is immuneACCESS, and TCRdb retained only in-frame sequences with V and J called. Part of the clones is not carried over; for the studies checked, unresolved V genes explain less than half of this, and the remainder is unexplained. Clone size and the V and J calls come from that table; the DNA yielded D and trimming. In all, the sample holds around 140,000 clones, and around 78% of those were seen once. Approximately 1.4% of the sample is taken by the ten largest.

This entry belongs to a study of cytomegalovirus exposure and HLA in healthy donors (dated by TCRdb to 2016 to 2017). Turning to the overall study: According to an earlier analysis of 587 of the donors, some 180 million T cells yielded roughly 100 million unique TCR beta sequences and 250 to 350 Gb of sequence data. The T cell repertoires of 550 to 850 subjects were profiled by immunosequencing and related to cytomegalovirus serostatus. A later genetic analysis used genome-wide SNP genotypes for about 60% of the roughly 700 donors, treating that subset as a discovery cohort. Every discovery cohort repertoire had been produced on one sequencing platform. Among the roughly 410 genotyped donors, around 81% belonged to the genetic ancestry cluster associated with self-reported Caucasian donors. Class I and class II HLA loci were covered by the typing at four-digit resolution. Several DR-DQ haplotypes were handled as single units for association and clustering, since linkage in the cohort was strong. To study patterns of TCR occurrence, a later analysis re-analyzed previously published TCR beta repertoires from 650 to 750 donors and added high-resolution HLA genotyping. To predict cytomegalovirus infection status, the study combined high-throughput TCR immunosequencing, statistical association of individual TCRs with disease status, and machine learning. Among several hundred genotyped donors of the cohort, an average of approximately 240,000 unique TCR beta nucleotide sequences was sequenced per donor, of which roughly 17% were non-productive. In an earlier analysis of 587 of the donors, high-throughput TCR beta sequencing was used to judge whether each TCR beta V gene segment behaved as functional or pseudogenic. The later analysis used no new phenotypic data to find candidate immune exposures, relying instead on TCR beta sequences and their occurrence across donors. A separate validation cohort of 100 to 150 different subjects was used in addition to the roughly 700-subject first cohort. The study was designed to test whether signatures of past pathogen exposure could be identified by cataloging public T cell receptors. The number of donors typed differed by locus, with 629-630 for A, B, C, DRB1 and DQB1, roughly 520 for DQA1, some 570 for DPA1, and around 460 for DPB1. Donor age, sex, ethnicity and CMV serostatus were collected together with the repertoire data. An early release that covered some 630 HLA-typed donors contained about 290 gigabases of sequencing data and some 87 million unique TCR sequences. The study at large found these results: Assigning TCR associations to individual alleles was difficult when HLA alleles, especially DR and DQ, strongly co-occurred. According to a later analysis, most CMV-associated TCR beta chains appeared to be HLA-restricted, and the HLA associations seemed to be driven largely by CMV exposure. V-gene and J-gene trimming of TCR beta chains was associated with a missense DCLRE1C variant in a later genetic analysis, and the association was replicated in an independent cohort. According to a later analysis, TCR association rates differed among HLA loci, with DRB1 alleles showing the most associated TCRs and HLA-C alleles showing the fewest. The study listed 164 TCR beta chains as associated with cytomegalovirus. Most TCR sequences were observed very rarely across donors, whereas some public TCRs were present in many individuals. The 87-base-pair reads could not distinguish some IMGT-functional V segments, including TRBV6-2 and TRBV6-3, so those segments were excluded. A cluster of highly shared sequence variants was judged likely to be a technical artifact of the sequencing pipeline. In vitro tests confirmed that a few of the cytomegalovirus-associated TCR beta chains recognize cytomegalovirus antigens. Compared with equally common non-associated chains, HLA-associated TCR beta chains in a later analysis were more clonally expanded and had lower generation probabilities. Correlated functional status among segregating V segments might be attributable to linkage disequilibrium, but an unknown experimental factor could not be ruled out. It was suggested by the authors that the approach could potentially be generalized to other disease states and immunological phenotypes. The classifier was reported to diagnose cytomegalovirus status with high specificity and sensitivity in both the original cohort and the validation cohort. The cohort was sequenced for TCR beta chains only, and without alpha or paired-chain data the features that could be detected were limited. Because HLA typing was unavailable for some donors at each locus, only the typed subset was used in association tests. At a false discovery rate of 0.05, a later analysis linked around 15,000 TCR beta sequences to specific HLA alleles. A further reported finding was that TCR beta sequences accurately predicted the HLA-A and HLA-B alleles for most subjects in the first cohort. According to a later analysis, parvovirus B19, influenza, CMV and Epstein-Barr virus appeared linked to several top co-occurrence clusters. Immune exposure information for the cohort was limited to CMV serostatus. The earlier analysis of 587 of the donors excluded approximately 15 rarely observed V segments, including chromosome 9 orphons, because counts were too low. Broadly in line with IMGT annotations, most TCR beta V segments showed up in productive rearrangements about 87% or about 30% of the time in an earlier analysis of around 550 of the donors. A later genetic analysis reported fewer N-insertions in productive TCRs among donors in an Asian-associated ancestry cluster than the 666-donor mean. Presence/absence analyses assumed roughly uniform sequencing depth across donors, an assumption that may not hold.

Trimming at the junction amounts to 0 bases on V and 0 bases on J, and the germline ends lie 13 bases apart. The CDR3 covers 17 residues, taking in both the cysteine and the phenylalanine. Here the CDR3 DNA is all that survives: 51 bases in frame from base 1. CDR1 SGHKS and CDR2 YYEKEE are derived from the germline V gene (reference sequence). Sequencing was done on a sample of PBMCs. The chain links TRBV5-5 with TRBJ1-5; a tentative D match to TRBD1 spans 5 bases. The receptor was derived from a man aged 35-49 years in good health and CMV-seronegative. The DNA sequence follows: TGTGCCAGCAGCTTGGTCTTCGGACAAAATAGCAATCAGCCCCAGCATTTT. This yields the protein CASSLVFGQNSNQPQHF.